This T cell receptor (beta chain) originates from a study of blood T cell repertoires in COVID-19. Study-level background: Donors in the United States, Italy and Spain gave samples during acute or convalescent COVID-19. Sources were T cells, B-cell-depleted T cells, or PBMCs; the material itself was cDNA or gDNA.

There are 11 residues in the CDR3. The germline V and J ends were trimmed by 5 bases and 10 bases, with 9 bases remaining between them. CDR1 and CDR2 from the germline V gene are MGHDK and SYGVNS. How the authors handled the data: Estimation of nucleated cell counts relied on the amplification of reference gene primers. Clones were sequenced by immunoSEQ multiplex PCR, and TCRdb holds only the in-frame ones, with some missing. V and J calls and clone size are given by that table; D and trimming were obtained from the DNA. The sample holds fewer than 200,000 clones, roughly 84% seen once. The receptor comes from a human donor in a cohort sampled during active COVID-19. The V call is TRBV25-1, the J call TRBJ2-1, with a tentative D call TRBD2 (6 bases). Sequenced: peripheral blood. CDR3 sequence: CASSSAGEQFF. Written as DNA, the CDR3 is TGTGCCAGCAGTTCTGCGGGGGAGCAGTTCTTC.